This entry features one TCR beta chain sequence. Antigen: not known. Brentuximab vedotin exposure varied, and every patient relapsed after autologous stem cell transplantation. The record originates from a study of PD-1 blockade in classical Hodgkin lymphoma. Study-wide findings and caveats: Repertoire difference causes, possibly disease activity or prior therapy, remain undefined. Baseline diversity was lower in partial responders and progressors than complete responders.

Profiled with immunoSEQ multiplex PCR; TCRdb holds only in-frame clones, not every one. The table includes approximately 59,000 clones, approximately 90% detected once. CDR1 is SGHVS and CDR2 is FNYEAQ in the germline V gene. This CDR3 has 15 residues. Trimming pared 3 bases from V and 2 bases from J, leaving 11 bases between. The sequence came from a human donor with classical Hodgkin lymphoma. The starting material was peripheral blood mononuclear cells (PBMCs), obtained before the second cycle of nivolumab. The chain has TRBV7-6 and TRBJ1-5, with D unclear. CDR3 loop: CASSLDAMGNQPQHF. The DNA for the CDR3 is TGTGCCAGCAGCTTGGACGCAATGGGCAATCAGCCCCAGCATTTT.